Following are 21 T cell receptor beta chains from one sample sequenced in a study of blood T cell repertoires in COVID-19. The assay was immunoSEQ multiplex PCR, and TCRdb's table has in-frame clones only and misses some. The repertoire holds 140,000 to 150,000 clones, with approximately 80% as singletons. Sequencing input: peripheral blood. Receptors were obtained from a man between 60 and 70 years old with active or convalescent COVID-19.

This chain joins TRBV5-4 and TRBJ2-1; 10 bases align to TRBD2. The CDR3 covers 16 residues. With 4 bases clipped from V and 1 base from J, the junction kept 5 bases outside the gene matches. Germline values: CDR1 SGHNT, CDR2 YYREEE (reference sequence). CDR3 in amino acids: CASSPTSGSSYNEQFF. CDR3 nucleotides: TGTGCCAGCAGCCCGACTAGCGGGTCTTCCTACAATGAGCAGTTCTTC.

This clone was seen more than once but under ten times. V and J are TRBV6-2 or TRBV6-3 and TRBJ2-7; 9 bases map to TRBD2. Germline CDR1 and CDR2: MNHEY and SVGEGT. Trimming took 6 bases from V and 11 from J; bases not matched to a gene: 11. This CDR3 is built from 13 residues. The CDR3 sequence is CASSQLAGTREYF. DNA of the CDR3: TGTGCCAGCAGCCAACTAGCGGGCACCCGGGAGTACTTC.

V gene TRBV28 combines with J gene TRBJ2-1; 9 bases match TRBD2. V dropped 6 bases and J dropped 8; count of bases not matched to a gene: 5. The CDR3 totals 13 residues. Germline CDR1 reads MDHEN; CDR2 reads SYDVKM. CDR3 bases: TGTGCCAGCAGCCTAGCGGGATTCGATGAGCAGTTCTTC. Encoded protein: CASSLAGFDEQFF.

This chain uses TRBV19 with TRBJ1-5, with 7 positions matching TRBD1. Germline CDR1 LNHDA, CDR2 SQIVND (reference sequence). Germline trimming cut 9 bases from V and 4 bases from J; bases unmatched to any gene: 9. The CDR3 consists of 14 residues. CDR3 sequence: CASTTGAWNQPQHF. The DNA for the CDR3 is TGTGCCAGCACAACAGGGGCCTGGAATCAGCCCCAGCATTTT.

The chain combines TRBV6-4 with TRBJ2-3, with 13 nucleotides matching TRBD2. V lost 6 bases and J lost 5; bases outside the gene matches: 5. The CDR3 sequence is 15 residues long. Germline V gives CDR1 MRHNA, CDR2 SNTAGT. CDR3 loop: CASRITSGRGDTQYF. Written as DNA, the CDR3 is TGTGCCAGCAGGATAACTAGCGGGAGGGGAGATACGCAGTATTTT.

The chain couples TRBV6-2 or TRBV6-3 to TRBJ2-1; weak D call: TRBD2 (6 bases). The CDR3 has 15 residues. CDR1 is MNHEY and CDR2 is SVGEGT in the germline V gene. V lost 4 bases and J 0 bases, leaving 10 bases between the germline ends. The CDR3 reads CASSSAGSSYNEQFF. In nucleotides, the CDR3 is TGTGCCAGCAGTTCGGCGGGGAGCTCCTACAATGAGCAGTTCTTC.

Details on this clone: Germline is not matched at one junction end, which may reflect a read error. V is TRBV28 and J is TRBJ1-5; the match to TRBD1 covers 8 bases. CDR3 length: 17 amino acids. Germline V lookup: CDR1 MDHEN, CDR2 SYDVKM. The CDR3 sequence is CASSSGGLGISDQPQHF. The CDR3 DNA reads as TGTGCCAGCAGTTCAGGGGGCCTGGGTATTAGCGATCAGCCCCAGCATTTT.

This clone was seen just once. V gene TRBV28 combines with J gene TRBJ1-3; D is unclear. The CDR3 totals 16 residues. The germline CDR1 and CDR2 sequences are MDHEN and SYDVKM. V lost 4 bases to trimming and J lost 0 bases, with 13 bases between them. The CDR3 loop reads CASSSPRSGSGNTIYF. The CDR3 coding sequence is TGTGCCAGCAGTTCCCCCAGATCGGGCTCTGGAAACACCATATATTTT.

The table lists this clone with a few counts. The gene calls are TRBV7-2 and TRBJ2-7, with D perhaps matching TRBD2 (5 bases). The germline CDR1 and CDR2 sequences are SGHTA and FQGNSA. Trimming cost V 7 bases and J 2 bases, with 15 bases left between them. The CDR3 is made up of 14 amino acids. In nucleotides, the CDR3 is TGTGCCAGCAAAGGTCTACTAGGCACCTACGAGCAGTACTTC. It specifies CASKGLLGTYEQYF.

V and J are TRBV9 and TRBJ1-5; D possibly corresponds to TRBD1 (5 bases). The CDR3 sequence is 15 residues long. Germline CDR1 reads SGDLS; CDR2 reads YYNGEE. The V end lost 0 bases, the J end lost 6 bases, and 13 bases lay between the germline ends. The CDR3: CASSVDGQGGQPQHF. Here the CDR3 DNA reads TGTGCCAGCAGCGTAGACGGGCAGGGTGGTCAGCCCCAGCATTTT.

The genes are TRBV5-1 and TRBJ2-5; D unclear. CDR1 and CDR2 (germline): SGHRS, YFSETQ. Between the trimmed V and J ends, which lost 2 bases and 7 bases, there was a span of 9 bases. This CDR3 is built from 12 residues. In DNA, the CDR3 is TGCGCCAGCAGCTTAGACTCCCGGACCCAGTACTTC. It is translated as CASSLDSRTQYF.

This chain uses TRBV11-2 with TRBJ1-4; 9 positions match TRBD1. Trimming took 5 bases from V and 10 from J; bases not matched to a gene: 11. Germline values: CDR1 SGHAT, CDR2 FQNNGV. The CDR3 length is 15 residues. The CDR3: CASSAPGQGGRKLFF. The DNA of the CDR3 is TGTGCCAGCAGCGCCCCGGGACAGGGAGGCCGAAAACTGTTTTTT.

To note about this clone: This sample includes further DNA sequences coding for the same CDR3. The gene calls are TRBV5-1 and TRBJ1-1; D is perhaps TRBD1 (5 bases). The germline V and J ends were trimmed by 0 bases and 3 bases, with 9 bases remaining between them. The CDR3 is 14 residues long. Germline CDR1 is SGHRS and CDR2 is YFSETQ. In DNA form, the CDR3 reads TGCGCCAGCAGCTTGGATGGGGGGGACACTGAAGCTTTCTTT. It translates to CASSLDGGDTEAFF.

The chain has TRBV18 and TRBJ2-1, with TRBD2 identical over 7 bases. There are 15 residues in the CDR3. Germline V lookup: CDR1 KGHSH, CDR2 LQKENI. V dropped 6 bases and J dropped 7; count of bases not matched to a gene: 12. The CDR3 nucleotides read TGTGCCAGCTCCCCGGCCGGGACTAATAGAAATGAGCAGTTCTTC. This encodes CASSPAGTNRNEQFF.

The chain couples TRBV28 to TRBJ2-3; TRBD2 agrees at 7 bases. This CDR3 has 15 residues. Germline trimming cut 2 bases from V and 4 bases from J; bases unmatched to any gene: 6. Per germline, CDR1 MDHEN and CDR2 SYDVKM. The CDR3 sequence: CASSLLRTRPDTQYF. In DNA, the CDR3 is TGTGCCAGCAGTTTACTGAGGACTAGACCAGATACGCAGTATTTT. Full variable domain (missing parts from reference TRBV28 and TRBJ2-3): DVKVTQSSRYLVKRTGEKVFLECVQDMDHENMFWYRQDPGLGLRLIYFSYDVKMKEKGDIPEGYSVSREKKERFSLILESASTNQTSMYLCASSLLRTRPDTQYFGPGTRLTVL.

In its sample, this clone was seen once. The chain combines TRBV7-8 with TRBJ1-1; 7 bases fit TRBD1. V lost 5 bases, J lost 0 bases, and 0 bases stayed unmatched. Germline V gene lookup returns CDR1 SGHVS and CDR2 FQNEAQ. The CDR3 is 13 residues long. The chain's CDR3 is CASSDRVNTEAFF. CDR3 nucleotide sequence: TGTGCCAGCAGCGACAGGGTGAACACTGAAGCTTTCTTT.

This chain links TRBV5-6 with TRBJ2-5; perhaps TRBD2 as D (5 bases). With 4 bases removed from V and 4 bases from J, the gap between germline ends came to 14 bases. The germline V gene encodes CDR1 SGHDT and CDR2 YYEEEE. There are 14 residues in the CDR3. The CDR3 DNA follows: TGTGCCAGCAGCAAAAGGACTCTCGGAGAGACCCAGTACTTC. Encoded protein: CASSKRTLGETQYF.

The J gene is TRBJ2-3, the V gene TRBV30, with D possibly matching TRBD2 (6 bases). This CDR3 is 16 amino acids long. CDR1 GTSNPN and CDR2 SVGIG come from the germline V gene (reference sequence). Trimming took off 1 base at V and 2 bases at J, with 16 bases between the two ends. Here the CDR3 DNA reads TGTGCCTGGAGTGACGGAGGGCCGGAGTACACAGATACGCAGTATTTT. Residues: CAWSDGGPEYTDTQYF. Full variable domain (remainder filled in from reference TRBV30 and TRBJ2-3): SQTIHQWPATLVQPVGSPLSLECTVEGTSNPNLYWYRQAAGRGLQLLFYSVGIGQISSEVPQNLSASRPQDRQFILSSKKLLLSDSGFYLCAWSDGGPEYTDTQYFGPGTRLTVL.

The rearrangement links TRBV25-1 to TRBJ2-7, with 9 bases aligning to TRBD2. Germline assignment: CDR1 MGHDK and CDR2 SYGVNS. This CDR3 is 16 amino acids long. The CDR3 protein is CAASPTSGLFSYEQYF. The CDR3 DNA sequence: TGTGCAGCTAGCCCAACTAGCGGGTTATTCTCCTACGAGCAGTACTTC.

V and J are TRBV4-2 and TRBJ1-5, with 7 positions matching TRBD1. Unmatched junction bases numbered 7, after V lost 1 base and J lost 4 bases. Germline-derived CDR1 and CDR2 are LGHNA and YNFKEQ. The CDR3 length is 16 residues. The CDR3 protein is CASSQVRDSLNQPQHF. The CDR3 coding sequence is TGTGCCAGCAGCCAAGTCCGGGACAGCCTAAATCAGCCCCAGCATTTT.

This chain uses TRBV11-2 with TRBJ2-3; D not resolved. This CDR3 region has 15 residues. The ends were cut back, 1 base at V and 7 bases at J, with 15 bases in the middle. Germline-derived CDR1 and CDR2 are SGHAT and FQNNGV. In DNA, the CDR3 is TGTGCCAGCAGCTTAGGGCAGACTCCCGGGTATACGCAGTATTTT. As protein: CASSLGQTPGYTQYF.